This T cell receptor (beta chain) is from a study of Ad26.COV2.S vaccination and SARS-CoV-2 variants. Study observations and caveats: Substantial breadth was reportedly displayed by spike-specific CD8+ and CD4+ T cell responses after vaccination. Spike-specific TCR breadth in vaccine recipients exceeded that seen in placebo recipients. Total responses of T cells may have been underestimated by the analyses of TCR breadth and depth. Recipients of vaccine and of placebo showed similar breadth of their non-spike TCR repertoires.

Comments on this clone: What it binds is unknown.

Assay used: immunoSEQ multiplex PCR; TCRdb lists only in-frame clones, some missing. The sample has around 140,000 clones, more than 80% seen once. Unmatched junction bases numbered 8, after V lost 5 bases and J lost 7 bases. This CDR3 has 16 residues. Germline V lookup: CDR1 LGHDT, CDR2 YNNKEL (reference sequence). The sample was peripheral blood, taken after recovery from COVID-19. The clonotype was recovered from a human donor who had recovered from COVID-19. The gene calls are TRBV3-1 (or the pseudogene TRBV3-2) and TRBJ2-1, with 13 bases identical to TRBD2. For the CDR3, the DNA is TGTGCCAGCAGCAGCACTAGCGGGGGGGCCACTAATGAGCAGTTCTTC. It encodes CASSSTSGGATNEQFF.